A selection of T cell receptor beta chains follows, all from one sample in a study of T cell repertoires in cytomegalovirus infection. Each CDR3 protein gets one entry after TCRdb re-called the reads with MiXCR. The repertoire holds about 300,000 distinct CDR3 sequences, with about 8.8% as singletons. Input material: PBMCs. These receptors all come from a human donor in good health (CMV status not recorded). Some clones in this sample may be carry-over from other donors' samples. Both conserved end residues are part of each CDR3. A D gene is named only where the DNA matches it firmly. Size is omitted from some rows. Given values are once, few, many or a class for expanded clones.

v_gene: TRBV25-1; abundance: many; j_gene: TRBJ1-2; d_gene: .; len: 16; CDR3aa: CASSALPSGPKGNEAF; CDR3nt: TGTGCCAGCAGTGCCCTACCTTCTGGGCCTAAAGGGAACGAGGCCTTC
v_gene: TRBV5-4; abundance: .; j_gene: TRBJ2-7; d_gene: TRBD2; len: 16; CDR3aa: CASSLTSGGISYEQYF; CDR3nt: TGTGCCAGCAGCTTGACTAGCGGGGGTATATCCTACGAGCAGTACTTC
v_gene: TRBV2; abundance: few; j_gene: TRBJ1-6; d_gene: .; len: 18; CDR3aa: CASSVEASGASYNSPLHF; CDR3nt: TGTGCCAGCAGTGTAGAGGCCTCCGGGGCCTCCTATAATTCACCCCTCCACTTT
v_gene: TRBV14; abundance: few; j_gene: TRBJ1-1; d_gene: .; len: 14; CDR3aa: CASSQTTGSTEAFF; CDR3nt: TGTGCCAGCAGCCAAACAACAGGGAGCACTGAAGCTTTCTTT
v_gene: TRBV6-2/TRBV6-3; abundance: .; j_gene: TRBJ2-3; d_gene: TRBD2; len: 15; CDR3aa: CASSYLYLAADTQYF; CDR3nt: TGTGCCAGCAGTTATCTATACCTAGCGGCGGATACGCAGTATTTT
v_gene: TRBV2; abundance: many; j_gene: TRBJ1-1; d_gene: .; len: 15; CDR3aa: CASSDPGKMDTEAFF; CDR3nt: TGTGCCAGCAGTGATCCGGGAAAAATGGACACTGAAGCTTTCTTT
v_gene: TRBV7-9; abundance: many; j_gene: TRBJ1-6; d_gene: .; len: 12; CDR3aa: CASSALNSPLHF; CDR3nt: TGTGCCAGCAGCGCTTTGAATTCACCCCTCCACTTT
v_gene: TRBV28; abundance: many; j_gene: TRBJ2-1; d_gene: TRBD2; len: 14; CDR3aa: CASSSTGGQHEQFF; CDR3nt: TGTGCCAGCAGTTCCACGGGGGGGCAGCATGAGCAGTTCTTC
v_gene: TRBV5-6; abundance: many; j_gene: TRBJ1-1; d_gene: .; len: 13; CDR3aa: CASSPPVGTEAFF; CDR3nt: TGTGCCAGCAGCCCCCCCGTTGGGACTGAAGCTTTCTTT
v_gene: TRBV6-6; abundance: many; j_gene: TRBJ1-6; d_gene: .; len: 12; CDR3aa: CASRDGNSPLHF; CDR3nt: TGTGCCAGCCGGGACGGCAATTCACCCCTCCACTTT
v_gene: TRBV20-1; abundance: few; j_gene: TRBJ2-3; d_gene: TRBD2; len: 17; CDR3aa: CSAAGRGLAGSTDTQYF; CDR3nt: TGCAGTGCTGCGGGAAGGGGACTAGCGGGGAGCACAGATACGCAGTATTTT
v_gene: TRBV7-2; abundance: many; j_gene: TRBJ1-1; d_gene: TRBD1; len: 15; CDR3aa: CASSLMGQGNTEAFF; CDR3nt: TGTGCCAGCAGCTTAATGGGACAGGGGAACACTGAAGCTTTCTTT
v_gene: TRBV18; abundance: .; j_gene: TRBJ2-1; d_gene: .; len: 12; CDR3aa: CASSGSVDEQFF; CDR3nt: TGTGCCAGCTCAGGGTCGGTTGACGAGCAGTTCTTC
v_gene: TRBV6-6; abundance: many; j_gene: TRBJ1-2; d_gene: TRBD1; len: 15; CDR3aa: CASSWDRGANYGYTF; CDR3nt: TGTGCCAGCAGTTGGGACAGGGGAGCTAACTATGGCTACACCTTC
v_gene: TRBV29-1; abundance: many; j_gene: TRBJ2-7; d_gene: .; len: 12; CDR3aa: CSVEGPSGEQYF; CDR3nt: TGCAGCGTTGAAGGGCCCTCGGGGGAGCAGTACTTC
v_gene: TRBV5-4; abundance: .; j_gene: TRBJ2-1; d_gene: .; len: 15; CDR3aa: CASSRSGTSYNEQFF; CDR3nt: TGTGCCAGCAGCCGGTCAGGTACCTCCTACAATGAGCAGTTCTTC
v_gene: TRBV18; abundance: many; j_gene: TRBJ1-2; d_gene: .; len: 14; CDR3aa: CASSPETGGVGYTF; CDR3nt: TGTGCCAGCTCACCAGAGACAGGCGGGGTTGGCTACACCTTC
v_gene: TRBV20-1; abundance: many; j_gene: TRBJ2-7; d_gene: TRBD2; len: 13; CDR3aa: CSAVAGMGYEQYF; CDR3nt: TGCAGTGCCGTAGCGGGCATGGGCTACGAGCAGTACTTC
v_gene: TRBV7-2; abundance: many; j_gene: TRBJ2-4; d_gene: .; len: 14; CDR3aa: CASSAEQGGNIQYF; CDR3nt: TGTGCCAGCAGCGCGGAACAGGGAGGAAACATTCAGTACTTC
v_gene: TRBV7-9; abundance: few; j_gene: TRBJ2-1; d_gene: .; len: 13; CDR3aa: CASSPGGTLEQFF; CDR3nt: TGTGCCAGCAGCCCAGGGGGGACCCTTGAGCAGTTCTTC
v_gene: TRBV4-1; abundance: many; j_gene: TRBJ2-6; d_gene: TRBD1; len: 17; CDR3aa: CASSQGQGSSGANVLTF; CDR3nt: TGCGCCAGCAGCCAGGGACAGGGATCTAGTGGGGCCAACGTCCTGACTTTC
v_gene: TRBV12-5; abundance: .; j_gene: TRBJ1-1; d_gene: .; len: 14; CDR3aa: CASGLTPGLTEAFF; CDR3nt: TGTGCTAGTGGTTTGACTCCAGGTCTCACTGAAGCTTTCTTT
v_gene: TRBV28; abundance: many; j_gene: TRBJ2-5; d_gene: TRBD1; len: 12; CDR3aa: CASSGGQWAQYF; CDR3nt: TGTGCCAGCAGTGGGGGACAGTGGGCCCAGTACTTC
v_gene: TRBV7-2; abundance: many; j_gene: TRBJ2-3; d_gene: .; len: 15; CDR3aa: CASSLGRISTDTQYF; CDR3nt: TGTGCCAGCAGCTTAGGACGGATTAGCACAGATACGCAGTATTTT
v_gene: TRBV15; abundance: few; j_gene: TRBJ2-3; d_gene: .; len: 16; CDR3aa: CATSRVGGALTDTQYF; CDR3nt: TGTGCCACCAGCAGAGTAGGAGGGGCCCTCACAGATACGCAGTATTTT
v_gene: TRBV28; abundance: many; j_gene: TRBJ2-2; d_gene: .; len: 17; CDR3aa: CASTRRAGHLNTGELFF; CDR3nt: TGTGCCAGCACCCGGCGGGCAGGGCATCTGAACACCGGGGAGCTGTTTTTT
v_gene: TRBV14; abundance: few; j_gene: TRBJ2-1; d_gene: .; len: 18; CDR3aa: CASSQERGGLLQYNEQFF; CDR3nt: TGTGCCAGCAGCCAAGAGAGGGGGGGGCTACTACAATACAATGAGCAGTTCTTC
v_gene: TRBV5-1; abundance: many; j_gene: TRBJ2-5; d_gene: .; len: 17; CDR3aa: CASSLWGGGVQEETQYF; CDR3nt: TGCGCCAGCAGCTTGTGGGGTGGTGGGGTCCAGGAAGAGACCCAGTACTTC
v_gene: TRBV29-1; abundance: .; j_gene: TRBJ2-3; d_gene: TRBD2; len: 14; CDR3aa: CSGQLAGGTDTQYF; CDR3nt: TGCAGCGGCCAACTAGCGGGGGGCACAGATACGCAGTATTTT
v_gene: TRBV5-1; abundance: few; j_gene: TRBJ2-3; d_gene: .; len: 14; CDR3aa: CASSFMGLTDTQYF; CDR3nt: TGCGCCAGCAGCTTTATGGGATTAACAGATACGCAGTATTTT
v_gene: TRBV7-9; abundance: many; j_gene: TRBJ1-1; d_gene: .; len: 13; CDR3aa: CASIPAGNTEAFF; CDR3nt: TGTGCCAGCATCCCGGCAGGGAACACTGAAGCTTTCTTT